In this sample, the clone carrying this TCR beta chain turned up a few times. Unique molecular identifier tags were affixed to discrete cDNA molecules. MiXCR, run by TCRdb on the 5' RACE reads, gives a single entry per CDR3 protein. The data hold over 50,000 distinct CDR3 sequences, with about 7.7% observed a single time. The sample is drawn from a study of early T cells in non-severe SARS-CoV-2 infection. V gave up 5 bases and J gave up 4 bases, with 18 bases separating them. CDR1 is MDHEN, CDR2 SYDVKM, per germline. This CDR3 contains 16 residues. The gene calls are TRBV28 and TRBJ2-1, with unresolved D. The starting material was whole blood, obtained at baseline. The TCR originated in an adult who was a healthcare worker with PCR-confirmed SARS-CoV-2 infection or an uninfected control (not recorded which). CDR3 bases: TGTGCCAGCAGTCCCCTTCAGTTTGTCCCTTACAATGAGCAGTTCTTC. Translation: CASSPLQFVPYNEQFF.